Each of the 29 T cell receptor beta chains below was sequenced from the same sample in a study of OX40 agonist ivuxolimab in advanced cancers. Sequencing was performed with immunoSEQ multiplex PCR; in TCRdb, only in-frame clones are kept and a portion is missing. The sample includes some 60,000 clones, 85% to 95% seen only once; the top ten take approximately 18%. The specimen comprised CD4+ or CD8+ T cells sorted from blood, sampled in a trial of the OX40 agonist ivuxolimab. Every receptor here comes from an adult with an advanced solid tumor such as melanoma, head and neck, liver or kidney cancer.

The V call is TRBV27, the J call TRBJ2-5; 16 bases line up with TRBD2. TRBJ2-7 explains the end of the DNA better; the J call may be wrong. This CDR3 region has 15 residues. Germline loops: CDR1 MNHEY, CDR2 SMNVEV (reference sequence). This chain's CDR3 is CASGTSGRAIYEQYF. In DNA, the CDR3 is TGTGCCAGCGGGACTAGCGGGAGGGCCATCTACGAGCAGTACTTC.

The chain is built from TRBV27 and TRBJ2-1; D uncertain. CDR3 length: 14 amino acids. The germline V and J ends were trimmed by 5 bases and 4 bases, with 12 bases remaining between them. Germline V gives CDR1 MNHEY, CDR2 SMNVEV (reference sequence). CDR3 region: CASSPTVGYNEQFF. The CDR3 nucleotides are TGTGCCAGCAGTCCCACAGTAGGTTACAATGAGCAGTTCTTC.

The chain has TRBV6-5 and TRBJ1-5, with D uncertain. Trimming shortened V by 7 bases and J by 6 bases, and 7 bases separated the two germline ends. Germline V CDR1 and CDR2: MNHEY, SVGAGI. This CDR3 region has 11 residues. Here the CDR3 reads CASTLSQPQHF. As DNA, the CDR3 is TGTGCCAGCACCCTCAGTCAGCCCCAGCATTTT.

This sequence joins TRBV5-5 and TRBJ1-3; D unclear. CDR1 SGHKS and CDR2 YYEKEE come from the germline V gene (reference sequence). CDR3 size: 15 residues. Trimming stripped 0 bases from V and 4 bases from J, with 11 bases between. DNA of the CDR3: TGTGCCAGCAGCTTGGGATTCGGCTCAGGAAACACCATATATTTT. Its translation: CASSLGFGSGNTIYF.

V is TRBV5-1 and J is TRBJ2-7; TRBD2 aligns across 12 bases. Germline V CDR1 and CDR2: SGHRS, YFSETQ. Trimming removed 4 bases from V and 3 bases from J; junction bases left unmatched: 2. This CDR3 is 14 amino acids long. The CDR3 protein is CASSPTSGSYEQYF. CDR3 nucleotide sequence: TGCGCCAGCAGCCCGACTAGCGGGAGCTACGAGCAGTACTTC.

The chain has TRBV5-1 and TRBJ2-3; D is unclear. CDR3 length equals 11 residues. Germline CDR1 SGHRS, CDR2 YFSETQ. V was cut by 0 bases and J by 9 bases, with 5 bases left in between. In DNA form, the CDR3 reads TGCGCCAGCAGCTTGGGGCTGACGCAGTATTTT. Its protein product is CASSLGLTQYF. The variable domain in full, with the rest retrieved from reference TRBV5-1 and TRBJ2-3, is KAGVTQTPRYLIKTRGQQVTLSCSPISGHRSVSWYQQTPGQGLQFLFEYFSETQRNKGNFPGRFSGRQFSNSRSEMNVSTLELGDSALYLCASSLGLTQYFGPGTRLTVL.

This rearrangement joins TRBV9 to TRBJ2-5, with TRBD1 matching 7 bases. CDR3 length: 14 residues. The germline gives CDR1 SGDLS, CDR2 YYNGEE. V gave up 4 bases and J gave up 5 bases; unmatched junction bases: 8. The CDR3 protein is CASSMGTVGETQYF. The CDR3 bases are TGTGCCAGCAGCATGGGGACAGTCGGGGAGACCCAGTACTTC.

The genes are TRBV7-9 and TRBJ1-2; TRBD1 matches 9 bases. CDR3 length equals 17 residues. Germline CDR1 is SEHNR and CDR2 is FQNEAQ (reference sequence). V dropped 5 bases and J dropped 8; count of bases not matched to a gene: 18. CDR3 amino acids: CASSPPGRDRELLGYTF. In DNA form, the CDR3 reads TGTGCCAGCAGCCCCCCGGGCCGGGACAGGGAATTGTTGGGCTACACCTTC.

The chain joins TRBV19 to TRBJ2-3; D perhaps matches TRBD2 (6 bases). This CDR3 contains 15 residues. V was clipped by 3 bases and J by 4 bases, with 14 bases between them. Germline V CDR1 and CDR2: LNHDA, SQIVND (reference sequence). The CDR3 nucleotides are TGTGCCAGTAGTATTTGGTGGGAGGATTCAGATACGCAGTATTTT. Translated, it gives CASSIWWEDSDTQYF.

This chain uses TRBV5-4 with TRBJ2-1; 8 bases match TRBD2. This CDR3 is 13 amino acids long. Per the germline V gene, CDR1 is SGHNT and CDR2 is YYREEE (reference sequence). After removal of 7 bases from V and 5 bases from J, the junction contained 5 bases not matched to a gene. CDR3 sequence (DNA): TGTGCCAGCGGTACTAGCGGAAACAATGAGCAGTTCTTC. Encoded protein: CASGTSGNNEQFF. The variable domain in full, with the rest retrieved from reference TRBV5-4 and TRBJ2-1, is ETGVTQSPTHLIKTRGQQVTLRCSSQSGHNTVSWYQQALGQGPQFIFQYYREEENGRGNFPPRFSGLQFPNYSSELNVNALELDDSALYLCASGTSGNNEQFFGPGTRLTVL.

The chain couples TRBV25-1 to TRBJ2-1, with D perhaps assigned TRBD1 or TRBD2 (5 bases each). The CDR3 contains 13 residues. V lost 3 bases to trimming and J lost 7 bases, with 10 bases between them. Germline V gene sequence: CDR1 MGHDK, CDR2 SYGVNS. The CDR3 region has the DNA TGTGCCAGCAGTGAGGGACGGCCAAATGAGCAGTTCTTC. Residues: CASSEGRPNEQFF.

Only a few counts were recorded for this clone. J is TRBJ2-3 and V is TRBV5-6; TRBD2 matches 7 bases. CDR1 is SGHDT and CDR2 is YYEEEE in the germline V gene. The CDR3 loop spans 16 amino acids. Trimming took 2 bases from V and 2 from J; bases not matched to a gene: 8. The CDR3 here is CASSFGGEVYTDTQYF. Written as DNA, the CDR3 is TGTGCCAGCAGCTTTGGGGGGGAGGTTTACACAGATACGCAGTATTTT.

The V call is TRBV10-2, the J call TRBJ1-1; no clear D. V shed 2 bases and J shed 1 base, with 2 bases lying between them. Germline V gives CDR1 WSHSY, CDR2 SAAADI. The CDR3 spans 12 residues. The CDR3 DNA sequence: TGCGCCAGCAGTGAGGGGAACACTGAAGCTTTCTTT. Translated: CASSEGNTEAFF.

V gene TRBV2 combines with J gene TRBJ2-7; D not resolved. Looked up from germline, CDR1 is SNHLY and CDR2 is FYNNEI. The CDR3 runs 10 residues. Trimming stripped 9 bases from V and 1 base from J, with 4 bases between. The CDR3 region has the DNA TGTGCCAGTGAGTCCTACGAGCAGTACTTC. This translates into CASESYEQYF.

The gene calls are TRBV11-1 and TRBJ2-1, with D uncertain. Germline V lookup: CDR1 SGHAT, CDR2 FQDESV (reference sequence). The CDR3 runs to 14 residues. The ends were cut back, 1 base at V and 6 bases at J, with 10 bases in the middle. In DNA form, the CDR3 reads TGTGCCAGCAGCTTAGTTTCCAAAGGCAATGAGCAGTTCTTC. It codes for CASSLVSKGNEQFF.

The V call is TRBV7-9, the J call TRBJ2-1; D is undetermined. The CDR3 contains 13 residues. In germline, CDR1 is SEHNR, CDR2 FQNEAQ (reference sequence). The DNA for the CDR3 is TGTGTCGTGCCCTTCGGTAGTTACAATGAGCAGTTCTTC. Amino acid sequence: CVVPFGSYNEQFF.

The chain joins TRBV11-2 to TRBJ2-1; TRBD2 agrees at 11 bases. Looked up from germline, CDR1 is SGHAT and CDR2 is FQNNGV. V lost 6 bases and J lost 5; bases outside the gene matches: 15. This CDR3 is built from 18 residues. In DNA, the CDR3 is TGTGCCAGCAGAATAGGGGGTGGTGTAGCGGGAGGGGACAATGAGCAGTTCTTC. The encoded protein is CASRIGGGVAGGDNEQFF.

The chain employs TRBV5-6 and TRBJ2-7; D remains unclear. The V gene's germline CDR1 is SGHDT and CDR2 YYEEEE. The V and J ends lost 4 bases and 3 bases respectively, with 11 bases between them. The CDR3 contains 13 residues. CDR3 amino acids: CASSLDPDYEQYF. DNA for the CDR3: TGTGCCAGCAGCCTAGACCCGGACTACGAGCAGTACTTC.

The chain employs TRBV5-1 and TRBJ1-1; D gene unclear. In germline, CDR1 is SGHRS, CDR2 YFSETQ. The CDR3 contains 12 residues. Deletions cut 3 bases from V and 2 bases from J, with 5 bases between. The CDR3: CASSSFNTEAFF. The DNA for the CDR3 is TGCGCCAGCAGCTCGTTCAACACTGAAGCTTTCTTT.

V is TRBV7-8 and J is TRBJ1-5; unclear D gene. V shed 5 bases and J shed 0 bases, with 5 bases lying between them. CDR1 and CDR2 (germline): SGHVS, FQNEAQ. The CDR3 contains 13 residues. The CDR3 loop is CASSRNSNQPQHF. Here the CDR3 DNA reads TGTGCCAGCAGCCGGAATAGCAATCAGCCCCAGCATTTT. Filled out from reference TRBV7-8 and TRBJ1-5, the complete variable domain reads GAGVSQSPRYKVAKRGQDVALRCDPISGHVSLFWYQQALGQGPEFLTYFQNEAQLDKSGLPSDRFFAERPEGSVSTLKIQRTQQEDSAVYLCASSRNSNQPQHFGDGTRLSIL.

The rearrangement uses TRBV5-1 and TRBJ1-1; a weak D match, TRBD1 (5 bases). V was trimmed by 4 bases and J by 5 bases, leaving 21 bases between them. CDR1 is SGHRS and CDR2 is YFSETQ in the germline V gene. This CDR3 comprises 16 residues. The CDR3 is CASSPFGTGLGTEAFF. Written as DNA, the CDR3 is TGCGCCAGCAGCCCCTTCGGAACGGGACTCGGGACTGAAGCTTTCTTT.

The genes are TRBV28 and TRBJ2-2; D unclear. Trimming pared 4 bases from V and 6 bases from J, leaving 3 bases between. From germline, CDR1 is MDHEN and CDR2 SYDVKM. The CDR3 is made up of 11 amino acids. This CDR3 is CASSSSGELFF. Here the CDR3 DNA reads TGTGCCAGCAGTTCCTCCGGGGAGCTGTTTTTT.

V is TRBV28 and J is TRBJ2-1; D not certain. The CDR3 spans 14 residues. Trimming cost V 2 bases and J 5 bases, with 10 bases left between them. Germline lookup yields CDR1 MDHEN and CDR2 SYDVKM. The CDR3 nucleotides read TGTGCCAGCAGTTTAGGGTACAGTAACAATGAGCAGTTCTTC. Amino acid sequence: CASSLGYSNNEQFF.

V and J are TRBV14 and TRBJ2-7; D gene ambiguous. V was shortened by 4 bases and J by 4 bases, with 11 bases between the two germline ends. The CDR3 is made up of 13 amino acids. Germline CDR1 and CDR2: SGHDN and FVKESK. This chain's CDR3 is CASSRWGWYEQYF. CDR3 coding DNA: TGTGCCAGCAGCCGATGGGGTTGGTACGAGCAGTACTTC.

V usage is TRBV6-4 and J usage is TRBJ2-6; TRBD1 matches 8 bases. CDR1 is MRHNA, CDR2 SNTAGT, per germline. The J segment lost 2 bases and the V segment lost 10 bases, leaving 16 bases of the junction unmatched. The CDR3 is made up of 18 amino acids. CDR3 loop: CATAVSWQGAPGANVLTF. DNA for the CDR3: TGTGCCACCGCAGTCTCCTGGCAGGGGGCCCCTGGGGCCAACGTCCTGACTTTC.

This clone has a single count. The chain links TRBV5-1 to TRBJ2-7; no clear D gene. Germline-derived CDR1 and CDR2 are SGHRS and YFSETQ. Trimming shortened V by 1 base and J by 0 bases, and 14 bases separated the two germline ends. The CDR3 runs to 16 residues. The CDR3 sequence: CASSLRVEESSYEQYF. CDR3 nucleotide sequence: TGCGCCAGCAGCTTGCGTGTCGAGGAGAGCTCCTACGAGCAGTACTTC.

The rearrangement links TRBV6-5 to TRBJ2-7, with D perhaps TRBD2 (5 bases). V lost 6 bases, J lost 2 bases, and 17 bases lay in between. CDR1 is MNHEY and CDR2 is SVGAGI in the germline V gene. The CDR3 is made up of 15 amino acids. CDR3 amino acids: CASRDEAEMPYEQYF. DNA for the CDR3: TGTGCCAGCAGGGACGAAGCGGAGATGCCCTACGAGCAGTACTTC.

The rearrangement joins TRBV5-5 to TRBJ2-2; either TRBD1 or TRBD2 may fit D (5 bases each). Trimming removed 0 bases from V and 6 bases from J, with 15 bases in between. The CDR3 spans 16 residues. In germline, CDR1 is SGHKS, CDR2 YYEKEE (reference sequence). The CDR3 DNA reads TGTGCCAGCAGCTTGGGTGACCCGGGGCTGGCCGGGGAGCTGTTTTTT. This sequence encodes CASSLGDPGLAGELFF.

V is TRBV18 and J is TRBJ2-1, with 9 bases aligning to TRBD1. With V trimmed by 6 bases and J by 6 bases, 9 bases remained unmatched. CDR3 length equals 15 residues. CDR1 and CDR2 (germline): KGHSH, LQKENI. CDR3 sequence: CASSEWTGASNEQFF. CDR3 nucleotides: TGTGCCAGCTCTGAGTGGACAGGGGCTTCCAATGAGCAGTTCTTC. Combining the CDR3 with reference TRBV18 and TRBJ2-1 gives the whole variable domain NAGVMQNPRHLVRRRGQEARLRCSPMKGHSHVYWYRQLPEEGLKFMVYLQKENIIDESGMPKERFSAEFPKEGPSILRIQQVVRGDSAAYFCASSEWTGASNEQFFGPGTRLTVL.